These 24 T cell receptor beta chains originate from one sample sequenced in a study of blood T cells in healthy people across ages. With a J-beta primer mix and a sample-barcoded 5' primer, a second PCR ran 7 to 11 cycles. Using its own MiXCR run on the 5' RACE reads, TCRdb lists one record per CDR3 protein. The sample consists of over 600,000 distinct CDR3 sequences, approximately 60% of them appearing once. Material for sequencing was blood. Receptors originate from a man in his forties in good health.

This chain connects TRBV6-5 to TRBJ2-7, with 14 bases identical to TRBD2. Germline CDR1 is MNHEY and CDR2 is SVGAGI. Unmatched junction bases numbered 13, after V lost 2 bases and J lost 7 bases. The CDR3 sequence is 18 residues long. CDR3 region: CASSYLGTSGGFYNEQYF. The CDR3 DNA is TGTGCCAGCAGTTACCTAGGGACTAGCGGGGGATTCTACAATGAGCAGTACTTC.

This chain joins TRBV7-2 and TRBJ1-5; D may be TRBD1 (5 bases). From germline, CDR1 is SGHTA and CDR2 FQGNSA. The CDR3 has 15 amino acids. The V end was cut by 5 bases, the J end by 6 bases, with 17 bases between. The CDR3 protein is CASSQLGGTTQPQHF. For the CDR3, the DNA is TGTGCCAGCAGCCAATTGGGGGGAACAACTCAGCCCCAGCATTTT.

In its sample, this clonotype was seen a few times. This may come from a read error, since a much larger clone is one base off. As DNA, the CDR3 is TGTGCCAGCAACCGGAGCGGGAATGAGCAGTTCTTC. Amino acid sequence: CASNRSGNEQFF. This chain uses TRBV27 with TRBJ2-1, with D possibly matching TRBD2 (6 bases). The V and J ends lost 7 bases and 7 bases respectively, with 11 bases between them. The CDR3 loop spans 12 amino acids. Per the germline V gene, CDR1 is MNHEY and CDR2 is SMNVEV (reference sequence).

This clonotype was picked up many times. A much larger clone differs by one base, so this may be a read error. CDR3 bases: TGTGCCAGCAGCTTAAATACTTGGGCACAGGAGAACAATGAGCAGTACTTC. As protein: CASSLNTWAQENNEQYF. This chain links TRBV7-3 with TRBJ2-7; D is perhaps TRBD1 (5 bases). CDR1 is SGHTA and CDR2 is FQGTGA in the germline V gene. V shed 1 base and J shed 7 bases, with 23 bases lying between them. The CDR3 covers 17 residues.

The V call is TRBV13, the J call TRBJ2-7; 9 nucleotides agree with TRBD1. The CDR3 has 15 residues. Germline V lookup: CDR1 PRHDT, CDR2 FYEKMQ (reference sequence). V was pared by 4 bases and J by 4 bases, with 8 bases of the junction left unmatched. The CDR3 sequence is CASSSSGTGNYEQYF. As DNA, the CDR3 is TGTGCCAGCAGCTCCTCCGGGACAGGGAATTACGAGCAGTACTTC. The complete variable domain, with remaining parts taken from reference TRBV13 and TRBJ2-7, reads AAGVIQSPRHLIKEKRETATLKCYPIPRHDTVYWYQQGPGQDPQFLISFYEKMQSDKGSIPDRFSAQQFSDYHSELNMSSLELGDSALYFCASSSSGTGNYEQYFGPGTRLTVT.

The V gene is TRBV12-3 or TRBV12-4, the J gene TRBJ1-5, with no clear D. The CDR3 runs 15 residues. V lost 7 bases and J 0 bases, leaving 13 bases between the germline ends. Written as DNA, the CDR3 is TGTGCCAGCACCGCCACCGGGTATAGCAATCAGCCCCAGCATTTT. Translation: CASTATGYSNQPQHF.

The genes are TRBV2 and TRBJ2-1; 9 bases line up with TRBD2. J was trimmed by 2 bases and V by 8 bases; bases with no gene match: 10. The germline gives CDR1 SNHLY, CDR2 FYNNEI. The CDR3 covers 16 residues. The CDR3 is CASWASGAKTYNEQFF. The CDR3 DNA sequence: TGTGCCAGCTGGGCTAGCGGGGCCAAGACCTACAATGAGCAGTTCTTC.

The chain joins TRBV20-1 to TRBJ2-1; D gene uncertain. Trimming stripped 0 bases from V and 5 bases from J, with 8 bases between. Germline-derived CDR1 and CDR2 are DFQATT and SNEGSKA (reference sequence). The CDR3 covers 13 residues. The CDR3 bases are TGCAGTGCTAGAGACGTTTTTAACAATGAGCAGTTCTTC. This sequence encodes CSARDVFNNEQFF.

J is TRBJ2-1 and V is TRBV6-5; D unclear. Per germline, CDR1 MNHEY and CDR2 SVGAGI. There are 11 residues in the CDR3. V lost 3 bases and J lost 7, with 4 bases in between. This CDR3 reads CASSYHNEQFF. The DNA of the CDR3 is TGTGCCAGCAGTTATCATAATGAGCAGTTCTTC.

The gene calls are TRBV7-6 and TRBJ2-3; D is ambiguous. The CDR3 covers 14 residues. Trimming shortened V by 3 bases and J by 1 base, and 8 bases separated the two germline ends. Germline V CDR1 and CDR2: SGHVS, FNYEAQ. The CDR3 spells CASSFAHRTDTQYF. The CDR3 region has the DNA TGTGCCAGCAGCTTTGCACATCGCACAGATACGCAGTATTTT.

CDR3 loop: CASSLAAQGKNSPLHF. The DNA of the CDR3 is TGTGCCAGCAGCTTAGCGGCCCAGGGGAAGAATTCACCCCTCCACTTT. The chain carries TRBV7-2 and TRBJ1-6; a weak D match, TRBD1 (6 bases). CDR1 is SGHTA and CDR2 is FQGNSA in the germline V gene. The CDR3 runs 16 residues. The V end was cut by 0 bases, the J end by 7 bases, with 13 bases between. Variable domain in full (rest from reference TRBV7-2 and TRBJ1-6): GAGVSQSPSNKVTEKGKDVELRCDPISGHTALYWYRQSLGQGLEFLIYFQGNSAPDKSGLPSDRFSAERTGGSVSTLTIQRTQQEDSAVYLCASSLAAQGKNSPLHFGNGTRLTVT.

The rearrangement links TRBV2 to TRBJ2-3; 15 nucleotides line up with TRBD2. There are 15 residues in the CDR3. Germline trimming cut 6 bases from V and 11 bases from J; bases unmatched to any gene: 9. From germline, CDR1 is SNHLY and CDR2 FYNNEI. The CDR3 is CASRGLAGGPYWQYF. The DNA of the CDR3 is TGTGCCAGCAGAGGACTAGCGGGAGGGCCCTACTGGCAGTATTTT.

V and J are TRBV6-2 or TRBV6-3 and TRBJ2-5, with D unresolved. The germline V gene has CDR1 MNHEY and CDR2 SVGEGT. V lost 5 bases, J lost 2 bases, and 6 bases lay in between. This CDR3 has 12 residues. The CDR3 nucleotides are TGTGCCAGCAGTCACGTACAAGAGACCCAGTACTTC. The encoded protein is CASSHVQETQYF.

J is TRBJ2-2 and V is TRBV18; D may be TRBD1 (7 bases). Germline values: CDR1 KGHSH, CDR2 LQKENI. Trimming pared 3 bases from V and 4 bases from J, leaving 12 bases between. This CDR3 spans 15 amino acids. The DNA of the CDR3 is TGTGCCAGCTCACCCCGACAGGGAGGCACCGGGGAGCTGTTTTTT. Protein: CASSPRQGGTGELFF.

In this sample, this clonotype turned up a few times. The chain joins TRBV29-1 to TRBJ1-5; D call uncertain. The germline V gene encodes CDR1 SQVTM and CDR2 ANQGSEA. CDR3 length equals 13 residues. V was pared by 1 base and J by 6 bases, with 10 bases between. The CDR3 loop reads CSVEVAAGQPQHF. The CDR3, as DNA: TGCAGCGTTGAAGTGGCGGCGGGTCAGCCCCAGCATTTT.

The chain has TRBV28 and TRBJ1-1; D unresolved. Germline V gene sequence: CDR1 MDHEN, CDR2 SYDVKM. With 6 bases removed from V and 1 base from J, the gap between germline ends came to 6 bases. This CDR3 comprises 12 residues. CDR3 DNA sequence: TGTGCCAGCAGGGTTCCGAACACTGAAGCTTTCTTT. Amino acids: CASRVPNTEAFF.

J is TRBJ2-5 and V is TRBV7-8; D perhaps matches TRBD1 (6 bases). Trimming stripped 4 bases from V and 11 bases from J, with 23 bases between. The CDR3 loop spans 15 amino acids. CDR1 and CDR2 from the germline V gene are SGHVS and FQNEAQ. CDR3 sequence: CASSSRTAQPWEQYF. CDR3 bases: TGTGCCAGCAGCTCCCGGACAGCCCAACCCTGGGAGCAGTACTTC.

The chain combines TRBV11-2 with TRBJ2-5; D ambiguous. CDR1 and CDR2 from the germline V gene are SGHAT and FQNNGV. The CDR3 contains 15 residues. V was cut by 1 base and J by 2 bases, with 11 bases left in between. Here the CDR3 reads CASSLGTRDQETQYF. CDR3 DNA sequence: TGTGCCAGCAGCTTAGGTACCCGTGATCAAGAGACCCAGTACTTC.

CDR3 protein: CSARVGNNEQFF. In DNA form, the CDR3 reads TGCAGTGCTAGAGTAGGGAACAATGAGCAGTTCTTC. The V gene is TRBV20-1, the J gene TRBJ2-1; D not resolved. The V and J ends lost 1 base and 5 bases respectively, with 6 bases between them. The CDR3 sequence is 12 residues long. Germline V CDR1 and CDR2: DFQATT, SNEGSKA (reference sequence).

Only a few counts were recorded for this clonotype. This chain joins TRBV29-1 and TRBJ2-7, with 12 bases matching TRBD2. With V trimmed by 1 base and J by 2 bases, 3 bases remained unmatched. CDR3 length equals 15 residues. Germline loops: CDR1 SQVTM, CDR2 ANQGSEA. The CDR3: CSVEGRLAGAYEQYF. The CDR3 DNA reads as TGCAGCGTTGAAGGCCGACTAGCGGGAGCCTACGAGCAGTACTTC.

The V and J genes are TRBV15 and TRBJ1-2; D not certain. The CDR3 has 15 residues. Germline values: CDR1 LNHNV, CDR2 YYDKDF (reference sequence). Trimming took 0 bases from V and 7 from J, leaving 15 bases between them. The chain's CDR3 is CATSRDRLRFLGYTF. The CDR3 coding sequence is TGTGCCACCAGCAGAGACCGCTTACGGTTTCTTGGCTACACCTTC.

The V gene is TRBV29-1, the J gene TRBJ2-3, with D perhaps TRBD1 (5 bases). The V end was cut by 8 bases, the J end by 6 bases, with 15 bases between. The CDR3 runs to 12 residues. Germline CDR1 reads SQVTM; CDR2 reads ANQGSEA. CDR3 sequence reads: CSPKGPEDTQYF. CDR3 coding DNA: TGCAGCCCTAAGGGGCCCGAGGATACGCAGTATTTT.

This chain connects TRBV29-1 to TRBJ2-1; 11 nucleotides line up with TRBD2. V lost 3 bases, J lost 8 bases, and 6 bases stayed unmatched. The germline V gene has CDR1 SQVTM and CDR2 ANQGSEA. CDR3 size: 14 residues. The CDR3 region is CSVETSGTTYEQFF. As DNA, the CDR3 is TGCAGCGTTGAGACTAGCGGGACCACATATGAGCAGTTCTTC.

The chain employs TRBV20-1 and TRBJ1-6; TRBD1 matches at 7 bases. CDR1 DFQATT and CDR2 SNEGSKA come from the germline V gene (reference sequence). The V and J ends lost 3 bases and 10 bases, in that order; junction bases with no gene match: 6. The CDR3 spans 13 residues. The CDR3 is CSASLQGESPLHF. The CDR3 DNA is TGCAGTGCTAGTCTCCAGGGGGAATCACCCCTCCACTTT.